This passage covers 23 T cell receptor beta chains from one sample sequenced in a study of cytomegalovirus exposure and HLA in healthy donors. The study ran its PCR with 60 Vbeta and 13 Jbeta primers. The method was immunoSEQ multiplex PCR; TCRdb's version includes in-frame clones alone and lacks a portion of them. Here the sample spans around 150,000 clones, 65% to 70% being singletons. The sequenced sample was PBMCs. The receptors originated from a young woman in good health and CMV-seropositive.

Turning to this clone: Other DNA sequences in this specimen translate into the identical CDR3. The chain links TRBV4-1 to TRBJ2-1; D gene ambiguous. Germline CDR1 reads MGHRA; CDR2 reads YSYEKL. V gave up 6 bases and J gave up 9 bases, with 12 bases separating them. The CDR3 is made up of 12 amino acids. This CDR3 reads CASSPTSIEQFF. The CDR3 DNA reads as TGCGCCAGCAGTCCGACTTCAATTGAGCAGTTCTTC.

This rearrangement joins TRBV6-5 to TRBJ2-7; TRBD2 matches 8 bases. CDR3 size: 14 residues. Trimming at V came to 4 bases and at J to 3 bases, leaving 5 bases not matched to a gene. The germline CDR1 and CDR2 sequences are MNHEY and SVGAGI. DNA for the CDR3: TGTGCCAGCAGTTTTCTAGCGGGCCGCTACGAGCAGTACTTC. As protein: CASSFLAGRYEQYF.

The DNA for the CDR3 is TGTGCCAGCACCGGAAGGGGGGGGGCTGGAAACACCATATATTTT. It is translated as CASTGRGGAGNTIYF. V gene TRBV6-1 combines with J gene TRBJ1-3; perhaps TRBD1 as D (6 bases). Germline V gene data show CDR1 as MNHNS and CDR2 as SASEGT. The CDR3 is 15 amino acids. Trimming removed 7 bases at V and 2 bases at J, with 15 bases between.

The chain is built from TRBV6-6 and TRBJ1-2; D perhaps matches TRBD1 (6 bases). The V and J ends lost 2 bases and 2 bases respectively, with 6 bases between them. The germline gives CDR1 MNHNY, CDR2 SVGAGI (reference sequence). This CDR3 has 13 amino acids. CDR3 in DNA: TGTGCCAGCAGTTACCAGGGGAACTATGGCTACACCTTC. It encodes CASSYQGNYGYTF.

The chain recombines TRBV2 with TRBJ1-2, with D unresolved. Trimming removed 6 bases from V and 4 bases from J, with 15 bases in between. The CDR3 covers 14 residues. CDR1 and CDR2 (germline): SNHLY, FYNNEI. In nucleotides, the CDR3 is TGTGCCAGCAGCGCCCTAGTCGGGATCTATGGCTACACCTTC. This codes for CASSALVGIYGYTF.

In nucleotides, the CDR3 is TGTGCCAGTAGTAGTAGGGGTTCCAGCCCAGATACGCAGTATTTT. Encoded protein: CASSSRGSSPDTQYF. The chain combines TRBV19 with TRBJ2-3, with TRBD1 as a possible D gene (5 bases). The germline V gene has CDR1 LNHDA and CDR2 SQIVND (reference sequence). CDR3 size: 15 residues. V shed 4 bases and J shed 4 bases, with 15 bases lying between them.

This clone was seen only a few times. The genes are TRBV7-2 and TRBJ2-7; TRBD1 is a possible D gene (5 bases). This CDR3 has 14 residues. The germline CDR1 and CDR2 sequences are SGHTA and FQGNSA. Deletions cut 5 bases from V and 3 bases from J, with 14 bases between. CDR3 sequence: CASSNQAGNYEQYF. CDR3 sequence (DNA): TGTGCCAGCAGCAATCAGGCAGGGAACTACGAGCAGTACTTC.

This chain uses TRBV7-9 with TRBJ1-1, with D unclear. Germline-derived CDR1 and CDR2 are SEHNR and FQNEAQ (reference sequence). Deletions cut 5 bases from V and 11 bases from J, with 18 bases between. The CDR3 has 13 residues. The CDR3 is CASSPRPDGSAFF. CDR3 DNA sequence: TGTGCCAGCAGCCCTAGACCAGACGGATCGGCTTTCTTT.

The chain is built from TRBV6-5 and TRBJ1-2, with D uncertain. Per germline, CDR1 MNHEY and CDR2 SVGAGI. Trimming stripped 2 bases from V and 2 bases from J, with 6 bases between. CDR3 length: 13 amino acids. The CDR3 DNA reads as TGTGCCAGCAGTTACCGACAAAACTATGGCTACACCTTC. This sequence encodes CASSYRQNYGYTF.

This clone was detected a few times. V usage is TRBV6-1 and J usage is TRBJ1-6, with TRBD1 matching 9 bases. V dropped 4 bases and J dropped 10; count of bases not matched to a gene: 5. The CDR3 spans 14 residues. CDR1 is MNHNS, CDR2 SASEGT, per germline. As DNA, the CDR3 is TGTGCCAGCAGTGGGGACAGGGATAGCTCACCCCTCCACTTT. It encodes CASSGDRDSSPLHF.

The CDR3 DNA follows: TGTGCCAGCAGCTTAGCAGCAGGAAAAGAGACCCAGTACTTC. Translating gives CASSLAAGKETQYF. The chain joins TRBV7-9 to TRBJ2-5; D gene ambiguous. Trimming took 0 bases from V and 3 from J, leaving 8 bases between them. CDR3 length equals 14 residues. The V gene's germline CDR1 is SEHNR and CDR2 FQNEAQ (reference sequence).

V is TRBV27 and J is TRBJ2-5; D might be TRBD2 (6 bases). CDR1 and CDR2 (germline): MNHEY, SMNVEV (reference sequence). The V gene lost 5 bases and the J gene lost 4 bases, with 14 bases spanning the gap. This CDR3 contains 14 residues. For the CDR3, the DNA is TGTGCCAGCAGTCCCGGACCCGGGGGAGAGACCCAGTACTTC. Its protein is CASSPGPGGETQYF.

CDR3 sequence (DNA): TGTGCCAGCAGCCCGTTCGGGGAAAGTGGAAACACCATATATTTT. Amino acids: CASSPFGESGNTIYF. The chain couples TRBV27 to TRBJ1-3; D gene ambiguous. CDR1 MNHEY and CDR2 SMNVEV come from the germline V gene (reference sequence). This CDR3 comprises 15 residues. V was cut by 6 bases and J by 3 bases, with 15 bases left in between.

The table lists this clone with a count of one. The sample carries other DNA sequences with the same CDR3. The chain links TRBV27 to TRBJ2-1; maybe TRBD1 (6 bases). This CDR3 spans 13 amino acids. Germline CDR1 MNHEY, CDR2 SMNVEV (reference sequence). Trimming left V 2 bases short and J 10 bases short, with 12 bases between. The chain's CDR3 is CASSLLLDREQFF. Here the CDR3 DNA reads TGTGCCAGCAGTTTACTTCTCGACAGGGAGCAGTTCTTC.

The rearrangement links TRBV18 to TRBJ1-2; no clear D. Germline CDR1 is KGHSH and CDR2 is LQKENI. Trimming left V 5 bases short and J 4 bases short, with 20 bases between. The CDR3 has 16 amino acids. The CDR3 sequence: CASSGSQVAPSYGYTF. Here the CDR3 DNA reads TGTGCCAGCTCAGGTTCCCAGGTGGCGCCCTCCTATGGCTACACCTTC.

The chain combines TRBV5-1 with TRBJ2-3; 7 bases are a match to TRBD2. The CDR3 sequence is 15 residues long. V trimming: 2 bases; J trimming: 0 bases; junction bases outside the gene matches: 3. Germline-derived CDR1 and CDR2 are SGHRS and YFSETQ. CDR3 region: CASSFTGRSTDTQYF. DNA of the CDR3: TGCGCCAGCAGCTTCACCGGGAGGAGCACAGATACGCAGTATTTT. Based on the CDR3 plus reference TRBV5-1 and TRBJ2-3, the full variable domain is KAGVTQTPRYLIKTRGQQVTLSCSPISGHRSVSWYQQTPGQGLQFLFEYFSETQRNKGNFPGRFSGRQFSNSRSEMNVSTLELGDSALYLCASSFTGRSTDTQYFGPGTRLTVL.

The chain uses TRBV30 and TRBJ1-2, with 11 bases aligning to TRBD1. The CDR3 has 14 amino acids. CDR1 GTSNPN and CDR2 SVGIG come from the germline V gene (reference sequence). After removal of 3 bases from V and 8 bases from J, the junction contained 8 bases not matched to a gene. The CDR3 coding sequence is TGTGCCTGGAGCGGGACAGGGGGGGCAGGAGGCTACACCTTC. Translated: CAWSGTGGAGGYTF.

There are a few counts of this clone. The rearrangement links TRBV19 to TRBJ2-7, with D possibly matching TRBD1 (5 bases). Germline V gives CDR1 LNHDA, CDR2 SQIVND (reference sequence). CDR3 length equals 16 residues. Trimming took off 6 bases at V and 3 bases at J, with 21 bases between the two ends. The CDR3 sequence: CASRRTGSPQIYEQYF. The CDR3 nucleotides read TGTGCCAGTAGACGTACAGGCTCCCCTCAAATCTACGAGCAGTACTTC. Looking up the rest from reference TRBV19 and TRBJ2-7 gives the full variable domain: DGGITQSPKYLFRKEGQNVTLSCEQNLNHDAMYWYRQDPGQGLRLIYYSQIVNDFQKGDIAEGYSVSREKKESFPLTVTSAQKNPTAFYLCASRRTGSPQIYEQYFGPGTRLTVT.

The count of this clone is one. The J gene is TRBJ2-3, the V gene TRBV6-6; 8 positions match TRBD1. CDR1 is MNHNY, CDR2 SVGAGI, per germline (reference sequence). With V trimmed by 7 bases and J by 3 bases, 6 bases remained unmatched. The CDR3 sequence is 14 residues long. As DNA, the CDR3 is TGTGCCAGCATCGACAGGGGCGCAACAGATACGCAGTATTTT. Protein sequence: CASIDRGATDTQYF.

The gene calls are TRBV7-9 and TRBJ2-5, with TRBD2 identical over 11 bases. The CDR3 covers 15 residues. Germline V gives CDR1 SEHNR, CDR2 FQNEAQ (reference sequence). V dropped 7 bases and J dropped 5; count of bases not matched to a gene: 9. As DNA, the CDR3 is TGTGCCAGCAACCCGCTAGCGGGAGGTCACGAGACCCAGTACTTC. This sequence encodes CASNPLAGGHETQYF.

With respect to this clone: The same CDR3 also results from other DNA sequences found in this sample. CDR3 sequence: CASSLDRGGGYTF. The CDR3 nucleotides read TGCGCCAGCAGCTTGGACAGGGGAGGAGGCTACACCTTC. The genes are TRBV5-1 and TRBJ1-2, with 7 nucleotides matching TRBD1. This CDR3 has 13 residues. Germline CDR1 SGHRS, CDR2 YFSETQ. J gave up 8 bases and V 0 bases, and 4 bases lay outside the gene matches.

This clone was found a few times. CDR3 coding DNA: TGCGCCAGCAGCCAAGACCGAGCGGGGGGGCCGGGGTCCTACAATGAGCAGTTCTTC. It specifies CASSQDRAGGPGSYNEQFF. The chain couples TRBV4-3 to TRBJ2-1; TRBD2 matches 10 bases. Looked up from germline, CDR1 is LGHNA and CDR2 is YSLEER. Trimming at V came to 0 bases and at J to 1 base, leaving 9 bases not matched to a gene. This CDR3 spans 19 amino acids.

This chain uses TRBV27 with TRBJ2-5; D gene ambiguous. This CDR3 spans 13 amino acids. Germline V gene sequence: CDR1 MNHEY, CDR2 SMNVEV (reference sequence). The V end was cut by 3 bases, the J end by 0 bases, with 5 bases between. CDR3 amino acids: CASSFAYQETQYF. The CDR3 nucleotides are TGTGCCAGCAGTTTCGCGTACCAAGAGACCCAGTACTTC.